This T cell receptor (beta chain) was retrieved from a study of blood T cell repertoires in COVID-19. Across the study: Donors in the United States, Italy and Spain gave samples during acute or convalescent COVID-19.

This clone was observed a single time. Germline CDR1 and CDR2: LGHDT and YNNKEL (reference sequence). J was trimmed by 8 bases and V by 5 bases; bases with no gene match: 6. CDR3 length: 13 amino acids. The age range of participants was about 18 to 95 years, with residence in under 25 US areas. Assay: immunoSEQ multiplex PCR; the TCRdb copy retains only in-frame clones and omits some. The repertoire holds about 150,000 clones, about 80% seen once, with under 9.5% in the top ten. The sample taken for sequencing was PBMCs or T cells enriched from blood (not recorded which). The V and J genes are TRBV3-1 (or the pseudogene TRBV3-2) and TRBJ1-1, with 9 positions matching TRBD1. The TCR was taken from a man in his fifties or sixties who had recovered from COVID-19. The CDR3 region is CASSSYRGPEAFF. The CDR3 DNA is TGTGCCAGCAGCTCCTACAGGGGGCCGGAAGCTTTCTTT.